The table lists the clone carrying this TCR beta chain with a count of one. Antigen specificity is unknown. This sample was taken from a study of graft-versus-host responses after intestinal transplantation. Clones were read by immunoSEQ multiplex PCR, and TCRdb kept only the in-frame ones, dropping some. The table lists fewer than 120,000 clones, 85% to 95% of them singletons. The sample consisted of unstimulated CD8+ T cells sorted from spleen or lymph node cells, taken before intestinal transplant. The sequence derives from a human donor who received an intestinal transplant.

CDR3 protein: CASSPGWGANEKLFF. CDR3 DNA: TGTGCCAGCAGCCCTGGGTGGGGGGCTAATGAAAAACTGTTTTTT. The chain uses TRBV7-8 and TRBJ1-4, with D tentatively TRBD1 (5 bases). This CDR3 is built from 15 residues. Germline lookup yields CDR1 SGHVS and CDR2 FQNEAQ. V was pared by 5 bases and J by 3 bases, with 13 bases between.